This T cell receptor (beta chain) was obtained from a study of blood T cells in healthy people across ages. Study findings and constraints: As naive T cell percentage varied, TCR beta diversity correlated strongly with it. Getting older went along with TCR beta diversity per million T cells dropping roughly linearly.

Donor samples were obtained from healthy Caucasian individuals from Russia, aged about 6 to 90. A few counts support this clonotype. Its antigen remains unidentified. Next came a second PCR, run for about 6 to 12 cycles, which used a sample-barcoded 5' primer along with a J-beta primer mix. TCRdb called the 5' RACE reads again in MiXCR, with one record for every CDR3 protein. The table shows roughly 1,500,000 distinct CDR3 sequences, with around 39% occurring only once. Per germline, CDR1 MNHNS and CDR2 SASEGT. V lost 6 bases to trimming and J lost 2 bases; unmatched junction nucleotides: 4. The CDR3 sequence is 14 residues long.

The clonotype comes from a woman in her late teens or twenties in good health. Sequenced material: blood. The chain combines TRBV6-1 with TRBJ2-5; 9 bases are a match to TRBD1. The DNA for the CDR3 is TGTGCCAGCAGGGCCGGGACAGGGCAAGAGACCCAGTACTTC. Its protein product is CASRAGTGQETQYF.